This T cell receptor (beta chain) was identified in a study of blood T cell repertoires in COVID-19. At the level of the study: The United States, Italy and Spain provided the acute and convalescent COVID-19 samples.

TCRdb keeps only in-frame clones here, not all; method: immunoSEQ multiplex PCR. The sample holds roughly 310,000 clones, 90% seen once. In this sample, this clone turned up a few times. Mismatch with germline at one junction end may stem from a read error. Germline CDR1 is SSHAT and CDR2 is FNYEAQ (reference sequence). The CDR3 consists of 16 residues. The chain couples TRBV7-7 to TRBJ2-5; 9 bases map to TRBD2. This receptor was obtained from a man between 60 and 75 years old who had recovered from COVID-19. Sequencing used PBMCs or T cells enriched from blood (not recorded which). The CDR3 loop is CASSLGGAGGGETQYF. As DNA, the CDR3 is TGTGCTAGCAGCTTAGGGGGAGCGGGGGGCGGAGAGACCCAGTACTTC.